This paragraph covers one T cell receptor beta chain sequence. Its antigen is as yet unknown. The entry originates in a study of PD-1 blockade in mismatch repair-deficient tumors. Turning to the study itself: Patients had about 13 mismatch repair-deficient cancer types and were previously treated and progressing. Study-level results: Rapid post-treatment expansion, then contraction, generally preceding radiologic response, marked tumor-resident clones.

Libraries were prepared by immunoSEQ multiplex PCR; TCRdb keeps only in-frame clonotypes and omits some of them. The sample includes about 24,000 clones, about 83% seen only once; the top ten take 20% to 25%. Germline values: CDR1 MNHNY, CDR2 SVGAGI (reference sequence). V dropped 0 bases and J dropped 4 bases, with 12 bases sitting between them. There are 15 residues in the CDR3. A few pembrolizumab responders had their TCRs sequenced. V gene TRBV6-6 combines with J gene TRBJ1-1, with D tentatively TRBD1 (6 bases). This specimen was peripheral blood, taken 12 weeks after starting pembrolizumab. This receptor was identified in an adult with mismatch repair-deficient cancer. CDR3 nucleotides: TGTGCCAGCAGTTACTCGAGGCAGGGGAGCACTGAAGCTTTCTTT. This translates into CASSYSRQGSTEAFF.